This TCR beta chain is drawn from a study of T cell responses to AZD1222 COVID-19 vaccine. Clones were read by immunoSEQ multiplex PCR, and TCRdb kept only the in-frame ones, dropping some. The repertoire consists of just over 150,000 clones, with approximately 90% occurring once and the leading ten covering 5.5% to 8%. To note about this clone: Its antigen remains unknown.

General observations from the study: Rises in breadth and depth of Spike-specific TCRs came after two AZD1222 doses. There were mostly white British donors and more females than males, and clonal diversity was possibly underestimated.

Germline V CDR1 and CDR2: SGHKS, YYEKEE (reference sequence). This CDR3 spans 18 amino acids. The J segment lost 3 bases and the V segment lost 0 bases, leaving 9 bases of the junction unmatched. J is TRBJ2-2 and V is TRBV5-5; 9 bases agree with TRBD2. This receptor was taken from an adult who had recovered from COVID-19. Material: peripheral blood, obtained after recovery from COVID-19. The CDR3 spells CASSLEAGGPSHTGELFF. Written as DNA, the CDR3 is TGTGCCAGCAGCTTGGAGGCGGGGGGGCCGTCTCACACCGGGGAGCTGTTTTTT.